These 3 T cell receptor beta chains were all obtained from the same sample, sequenced in a study of CD8 T cells in Susac syndrome. RNA amounts of roughly 0.5 to 1 ug underwent reverse transcription with random hexamers. TCRdb re-derived calls from the immunoSEQ multiplex PCR reads in MiXCR, one entry per CDR3 protein. Here the sample spans about 180,000 distinct CDR3 sequences, 95% to 97% being singletons. Sequenced sample: CD4+ T cells from PBMCs. The receptors come from a human donor with Susac syndrome.

J is TRBJ2-6 and V is TRBV5-1; no reliable D call. The V gene's germline CDR1 is SGHRS and CDR2 YFSETQ. The CDR3 is 14 amino acids. Trimming removed 2 bases from V and 4 bases from J, with 7 bases in between. The CDR3 sequence: CASSFGLGANVLTF. CDR3 coding DNA: TGCGCCAGCAGCTTCGGTTTAGGGGCCAACGTCCTGACTTTC. The full variable domain, with the rest looked up from reference TRBV5-1 and TRBJ2-6, is KAGVTQTPRYLIKTRGQQVTLSCSPISGHRSVSWYQQTPGQGLQFLFEYFSETQRNKGNFPGRFSGRQFSNSRSEMNVSTLELGDSALYLCASSFGLGANVLTFGAGSRLTVL.

The CDR3 nucleotides are TGTGCCTGGAAGGGTTCGTTGAGCGGCGAGCAGTACTTC. This encodes CAWKGSLSGEQYF. This chain joins TRBV30 and TRBJ2-7, with a possible D match to TRBD2 (5 bases). The CDR3 totals 13 residues. With 4 bases removed from V and 6 bases from J, the gap between germline ends came to 16 bases. The germline gives CDR1 GTSNPN, CDR2 SVGIG (reference sequence).

The gene calls are TRBV28 and TRBJ1-1, with 9 nucleotides matching TRBD1. The germline V gene encodes CDR1 MDHEN and CDR2 SYDVKM. The length of the CDR3 is 15 residues. J gave up 4 bases and V 3 bases, and 6 bases lay outside the gene matches. This CDR3 is CASSLPGQGTTEAFF. The CDR3 bases are TGTGCCAGCAGTTTGCCCGGACAGGGGACCACTGAAGCTTTCTTT.